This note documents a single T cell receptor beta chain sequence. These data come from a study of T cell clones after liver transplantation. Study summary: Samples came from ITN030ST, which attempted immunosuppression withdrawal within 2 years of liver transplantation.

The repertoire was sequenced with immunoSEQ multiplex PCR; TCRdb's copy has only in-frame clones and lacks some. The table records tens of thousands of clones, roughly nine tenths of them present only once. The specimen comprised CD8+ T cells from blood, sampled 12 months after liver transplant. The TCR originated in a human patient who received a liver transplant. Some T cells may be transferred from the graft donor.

CDR3 coding DNA: TGTGCCAGCAGTCAGCTAGCGGGCAATGAGCAGTTCTTC. It specifies CASSQLAGNEQFF. V gene TRBV14 combines with J gene TRBJ2-1; 8 nucleotides align to TRBD2. The V gene end was trimmed by 6 bases and the J gene end by 6 bases; junction bases not matched to a gene: 4. The CDR3 extends over 13 amino acids. Germline V lookup: CDR1 SGHDN, CDR2 FVKESK.